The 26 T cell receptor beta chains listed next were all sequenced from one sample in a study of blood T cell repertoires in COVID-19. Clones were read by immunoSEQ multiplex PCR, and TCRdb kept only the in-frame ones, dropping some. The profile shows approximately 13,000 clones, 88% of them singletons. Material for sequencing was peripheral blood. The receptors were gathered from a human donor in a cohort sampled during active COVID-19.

CDR3 DNA sequence: TGCACCATTTTCACAGATACGCAGTATTTT. Translated: CTIFTDTQYF. V and J are TRBV29-1 and TRBJ2-3, with D unclear. CDR1 and CDR2 (germline): SQVTM, ANQGSEA. The CDR3 extends over 10 amino acids.

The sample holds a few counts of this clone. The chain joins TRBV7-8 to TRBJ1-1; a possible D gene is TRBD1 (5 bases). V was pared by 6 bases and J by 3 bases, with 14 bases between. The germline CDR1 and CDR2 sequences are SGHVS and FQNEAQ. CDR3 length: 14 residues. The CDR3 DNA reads TGTGCCAGCAGTGATAAAACAGGTTACACTGAAGCTTTCTTT. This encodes CASSDKTGYTEAFF.

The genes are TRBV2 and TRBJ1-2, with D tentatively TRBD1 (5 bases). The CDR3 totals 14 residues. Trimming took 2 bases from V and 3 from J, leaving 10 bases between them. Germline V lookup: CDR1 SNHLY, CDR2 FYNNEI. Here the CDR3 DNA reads TGTGCCAGCAGTGAAAGGCAGGGCTACTATGGCTACACCTTC. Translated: CASSERQGYYGYTF.

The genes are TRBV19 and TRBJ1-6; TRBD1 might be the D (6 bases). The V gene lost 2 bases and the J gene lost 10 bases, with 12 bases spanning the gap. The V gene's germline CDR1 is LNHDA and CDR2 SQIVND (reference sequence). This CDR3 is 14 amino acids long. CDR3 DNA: TGTGCCAGTAGTATAACAGGGAATGGCTCACCCCTCCACTTT. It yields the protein CASSITGNGSPLHF.

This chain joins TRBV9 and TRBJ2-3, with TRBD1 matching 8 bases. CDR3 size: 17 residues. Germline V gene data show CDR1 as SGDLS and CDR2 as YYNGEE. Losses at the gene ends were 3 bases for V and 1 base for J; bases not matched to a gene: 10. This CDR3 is CASSAPRTGPGTDTQYF. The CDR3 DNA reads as TGTGCCAGCAGCGCCCCAAGGACAGGGCCAGGCACAGATACGCAGTATTTT.

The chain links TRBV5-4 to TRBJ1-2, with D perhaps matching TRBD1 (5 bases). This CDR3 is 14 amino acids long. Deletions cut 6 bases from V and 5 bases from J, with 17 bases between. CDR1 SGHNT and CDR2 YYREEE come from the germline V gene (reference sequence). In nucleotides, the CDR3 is TGTGCCAGCACCCGTGGGGGGGAGAAGTATGGCTACACCTTC. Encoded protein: CASTRGGEKYGYTF.

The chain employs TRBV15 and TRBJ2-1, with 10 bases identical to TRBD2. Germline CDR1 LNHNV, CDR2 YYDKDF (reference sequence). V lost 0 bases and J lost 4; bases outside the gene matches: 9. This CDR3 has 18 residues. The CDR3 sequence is CATSRELTSGSVYNEQFF. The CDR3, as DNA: TGTGCCACCAGCAGAGAATTGACTAGCGGGTCTGTATACAATGAGCAGTTCTTC. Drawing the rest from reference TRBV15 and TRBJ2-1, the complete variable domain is DAMVIQNPRYQVTQFGKPVTLSCSQTLNHNVMYWYQQKSSQAPKLLFHYYDKDFNNEADTPDNFQSRRPNTSFCFLDIRSPGLGDTAMYLCATSRELTSGSVYNEQFFGPGTRLTVL.

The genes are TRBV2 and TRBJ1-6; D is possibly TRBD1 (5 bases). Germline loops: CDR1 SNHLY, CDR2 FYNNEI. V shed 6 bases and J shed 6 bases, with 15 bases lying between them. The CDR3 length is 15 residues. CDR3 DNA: TGTGCCAGCAGGATTAGGGACTTCCCTAATTCACCCCTCCACTTT. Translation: CASRIRDFPNSPLHF.

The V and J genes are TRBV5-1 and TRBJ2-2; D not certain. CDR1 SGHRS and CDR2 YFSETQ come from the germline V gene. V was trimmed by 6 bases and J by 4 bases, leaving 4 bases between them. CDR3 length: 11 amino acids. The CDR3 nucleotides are TGCGCCAGCACGTCCACCGGGGAGCTGTTTTTT. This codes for CASTSTGELFF.

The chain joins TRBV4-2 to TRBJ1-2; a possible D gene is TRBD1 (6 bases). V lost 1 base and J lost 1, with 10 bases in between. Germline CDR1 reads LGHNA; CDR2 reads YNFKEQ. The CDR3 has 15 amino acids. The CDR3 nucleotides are TGTGCCAGCAGCCAAGGGGGCAGGGGTAACTATGGCTACACCTTC. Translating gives CASSQGGRGNYGYTF.

In DNA, the CDR3 is TGTGCCAGTAGTATAACGGTTTCGGGGGAGACCCAGTACTTC. Protein sequence: CASSITVSGETQYF. The J gene is TRBJ2-5, the V gene TRBV19; D is possibly TRBD2 (5 bases). V gave up 2 bases and J gave up 5 bases, with 12 bases separating them. The CDR3 totals 14 residues. Germline assignment: CDR1 LNHDA and CDR2 SQIVND (reference sequence).

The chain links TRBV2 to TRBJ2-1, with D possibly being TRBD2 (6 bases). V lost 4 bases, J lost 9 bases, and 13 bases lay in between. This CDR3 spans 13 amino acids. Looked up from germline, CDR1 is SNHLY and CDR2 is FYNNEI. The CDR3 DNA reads TGTGCCAGCAGTGGTAGATTGGGGGGTGAGCAGTTCTTC. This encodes CASSGRLGGEQFF.

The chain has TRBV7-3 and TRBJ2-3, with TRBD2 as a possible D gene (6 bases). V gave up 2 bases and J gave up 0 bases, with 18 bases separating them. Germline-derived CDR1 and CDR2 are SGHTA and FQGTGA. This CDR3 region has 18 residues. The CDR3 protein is CASSLSGSNPFSTDTQYF. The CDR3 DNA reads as TGTGCCAGCAGCTTATCCGGGAGCAACCCTTTTAGCACAGATACGCAGTATTTT.

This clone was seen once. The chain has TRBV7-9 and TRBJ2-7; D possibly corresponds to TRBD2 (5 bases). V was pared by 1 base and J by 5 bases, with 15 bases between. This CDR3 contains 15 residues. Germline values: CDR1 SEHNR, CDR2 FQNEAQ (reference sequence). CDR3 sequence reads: CASSLVPTTWHEQYF. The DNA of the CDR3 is TGTGCCAGCAGCTTAGTACCGACTACGTGGCACGAGCAGTACTTC.

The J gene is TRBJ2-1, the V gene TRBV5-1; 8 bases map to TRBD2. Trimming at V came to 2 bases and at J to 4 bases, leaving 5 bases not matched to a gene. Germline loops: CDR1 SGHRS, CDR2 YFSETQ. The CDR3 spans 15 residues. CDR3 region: CASSLGLARYNEQFF. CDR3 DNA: TGCGCCAGCAGCTTAGGACTAGCCAGGTACAATGAGCAGTTCTTC.

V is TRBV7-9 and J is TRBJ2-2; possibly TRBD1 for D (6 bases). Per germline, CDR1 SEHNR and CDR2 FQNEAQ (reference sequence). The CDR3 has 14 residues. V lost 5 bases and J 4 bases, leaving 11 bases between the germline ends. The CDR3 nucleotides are TGTGCCAGCAGCAGCCGAGGGGGCACCGGGGAGCTGTTTTTT. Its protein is CASSSRGGTGELFF.

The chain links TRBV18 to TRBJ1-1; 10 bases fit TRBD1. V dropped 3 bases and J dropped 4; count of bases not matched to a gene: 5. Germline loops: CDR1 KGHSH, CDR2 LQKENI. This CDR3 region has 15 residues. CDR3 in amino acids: CASSPDRGRITEAFF. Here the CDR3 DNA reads TGTGCCAGCTCACCCGACAGGGGGCGGATCACTGAAGCTTTCTTT.

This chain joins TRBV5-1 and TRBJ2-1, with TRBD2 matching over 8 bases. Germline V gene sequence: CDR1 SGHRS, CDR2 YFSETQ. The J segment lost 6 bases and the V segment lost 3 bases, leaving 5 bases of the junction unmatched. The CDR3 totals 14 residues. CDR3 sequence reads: CASSSPGGSNEQFF. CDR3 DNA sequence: TGCGCCAGCAGCTCTCCGGGAGGGTCCAATGAGCAGTTCTTC.

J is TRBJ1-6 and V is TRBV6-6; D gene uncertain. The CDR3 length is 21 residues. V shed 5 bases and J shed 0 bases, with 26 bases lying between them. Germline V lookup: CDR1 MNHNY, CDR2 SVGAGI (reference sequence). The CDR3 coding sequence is TGTGCCAGCAGTCCATTTGCCCGGGAAGTAGCCTGGGGCTCCTATAATTCACCCCTCCACTTT. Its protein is CASSPFAREVAWGSYNSPLHF.

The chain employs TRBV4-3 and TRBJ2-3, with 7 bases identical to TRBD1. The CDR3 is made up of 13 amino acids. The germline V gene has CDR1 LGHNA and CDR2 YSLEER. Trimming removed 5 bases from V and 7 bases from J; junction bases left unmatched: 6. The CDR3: CASSYDREHTQYF. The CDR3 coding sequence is TGCGCCAGCAGCTACGACAGGGAGCATACGCAGTATTTT.

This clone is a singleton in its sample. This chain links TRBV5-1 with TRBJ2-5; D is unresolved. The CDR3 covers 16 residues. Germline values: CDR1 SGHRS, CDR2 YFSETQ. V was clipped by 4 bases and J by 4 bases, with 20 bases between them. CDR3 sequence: CASSLVEGWAGETQYF. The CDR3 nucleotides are TGCGCCAGCAGCCTGGTAGAAGGATGGGCTGGAGAGACCCAGTACTTC. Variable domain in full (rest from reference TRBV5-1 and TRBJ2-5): KAGVTQTPRYLIKTRGQQVTLSCSPISGHRSVSWYQQTPGQGLQFLFEYFSETQRNKGNFPGRFSGRQFSNSRSEMNVSTLELGDSALYLCASSLVEGWAGETQYFGPGTRLLVL.

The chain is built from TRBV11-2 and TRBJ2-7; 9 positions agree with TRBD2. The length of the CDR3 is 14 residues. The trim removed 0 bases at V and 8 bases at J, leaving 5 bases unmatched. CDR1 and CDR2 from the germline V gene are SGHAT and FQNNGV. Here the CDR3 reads CASSLDLAGRQQYF. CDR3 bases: TGTGCCAGCAGCTTAGATCTAGCGGGGAGGCAGCAGTACTTC.

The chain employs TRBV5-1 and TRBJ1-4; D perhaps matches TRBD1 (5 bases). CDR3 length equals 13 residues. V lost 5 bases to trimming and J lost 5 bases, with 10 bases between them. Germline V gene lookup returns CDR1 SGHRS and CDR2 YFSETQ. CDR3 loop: CASRRGTNEKLFF. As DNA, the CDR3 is TGCGCCAGCAGGCGGGGCACAAATGAAAAACTGTTTTTT.

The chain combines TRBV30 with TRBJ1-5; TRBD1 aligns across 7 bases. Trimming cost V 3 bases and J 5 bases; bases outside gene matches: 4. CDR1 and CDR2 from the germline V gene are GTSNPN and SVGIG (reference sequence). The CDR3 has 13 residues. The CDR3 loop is CAWRGGEDQPQHF. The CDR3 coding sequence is TGTGCCTGGAGAGGGGGCGAGGATCAGCCCCAGCATTTT.

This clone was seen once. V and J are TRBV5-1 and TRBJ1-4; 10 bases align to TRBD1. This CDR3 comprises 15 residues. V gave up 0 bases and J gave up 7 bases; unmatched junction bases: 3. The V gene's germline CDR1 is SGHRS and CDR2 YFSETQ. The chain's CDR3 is CASSLGDRGVEKLFF. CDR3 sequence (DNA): TGCGCCAGCAGCTTGGGGGACAGGGGCGTTGAAAAACTGTTTTTT.

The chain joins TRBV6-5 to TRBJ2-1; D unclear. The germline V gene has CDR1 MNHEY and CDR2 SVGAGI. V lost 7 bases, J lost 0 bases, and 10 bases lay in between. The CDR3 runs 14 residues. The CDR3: CASTFSSSYNEQFF. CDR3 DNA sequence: TGTGCCAGCACATTTAGCAGCTCCTACAATGAGCAGTTCTTC.